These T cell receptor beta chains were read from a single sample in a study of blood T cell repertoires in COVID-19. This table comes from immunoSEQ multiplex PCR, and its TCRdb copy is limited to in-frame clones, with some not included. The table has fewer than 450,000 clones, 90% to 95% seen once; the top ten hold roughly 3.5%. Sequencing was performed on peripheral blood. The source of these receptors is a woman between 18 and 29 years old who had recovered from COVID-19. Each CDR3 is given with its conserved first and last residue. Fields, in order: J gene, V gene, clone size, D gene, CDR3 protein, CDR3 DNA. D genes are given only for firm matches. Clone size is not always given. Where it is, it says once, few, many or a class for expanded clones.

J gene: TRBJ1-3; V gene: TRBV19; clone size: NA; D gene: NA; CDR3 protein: CASSIGQSGNTIYF; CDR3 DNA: TGTGCCAGTAGTATCGGACAGTCTGGAAACACCATATATTTT
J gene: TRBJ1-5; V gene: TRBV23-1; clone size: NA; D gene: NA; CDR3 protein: CASSQSGRFSNQPQHF; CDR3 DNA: TGCGCCAGCAGTCAATCGGGGCGTTTTAGCAATCAGCCCCAGCATTTT
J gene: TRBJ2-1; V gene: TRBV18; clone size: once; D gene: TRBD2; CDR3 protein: CASSPGLAGFNEQFF; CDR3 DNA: TGTGCCAGCTCACCAGGACTAGCGGGATTTAATGAGCAGTTCTTC
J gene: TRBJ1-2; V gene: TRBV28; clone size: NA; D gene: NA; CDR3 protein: CASSFGHSGYTF; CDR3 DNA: TGTGCCAGCAGTTTCGGACATTCTGGCTACACCTTC
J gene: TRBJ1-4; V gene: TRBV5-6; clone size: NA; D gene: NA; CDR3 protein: CASSTTPEKLFF; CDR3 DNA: TGTGCCAGCAGCACAACACCTGAAAAACTGTTTTTT
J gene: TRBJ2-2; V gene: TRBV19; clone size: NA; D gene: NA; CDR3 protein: CASRRDSLNTGELFF; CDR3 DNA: TGTGCCAGTAGGAGAGACAGCTTGAACACCGGGGAGCTGTTTTTT
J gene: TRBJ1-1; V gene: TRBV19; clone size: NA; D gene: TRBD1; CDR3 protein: CASSLPRGAGTEAFF; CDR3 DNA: TGTGCCAGTAGTCTCCCCAGGGGGGCAGGCACTGAAGCTTTCTTT
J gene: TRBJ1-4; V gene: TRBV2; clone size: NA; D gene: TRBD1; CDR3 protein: CASSGRQGFEKLFF; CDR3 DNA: TGTGCCAGCAGTGGGCGACAGGGGTTTGAAAAACTGTTTTTT
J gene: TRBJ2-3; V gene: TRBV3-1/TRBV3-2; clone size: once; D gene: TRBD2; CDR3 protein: CASSQMGTSVSTDTQYF; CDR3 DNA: TGTGCCAGCAGCCAAATGGGGACTAGCGTAAGCACAGATACGCAGTATTTT
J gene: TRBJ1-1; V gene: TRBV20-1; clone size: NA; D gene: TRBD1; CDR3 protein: CSAHRGTEAFF; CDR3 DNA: TGCAGTGCCCACAGGGGGACTGAAGCTTTCTTT
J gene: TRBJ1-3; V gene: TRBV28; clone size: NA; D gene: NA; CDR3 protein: CASSFSLDGNTIYF; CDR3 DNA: TGTGCCAGCAGTTTTAGCCTCGATGGCAACACCATATATTTT
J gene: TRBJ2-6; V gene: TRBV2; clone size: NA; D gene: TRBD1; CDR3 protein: CASFGAGQGLPRANVLTF; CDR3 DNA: TGTGCCAGCTTCGGTGCAGGACAGGGTCTCCCCCGGGCCAACGTCCTGACTTTC
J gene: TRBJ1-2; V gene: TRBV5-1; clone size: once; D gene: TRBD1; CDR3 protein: CASSLVPGQGSLSGYTF; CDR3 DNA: TGCGCCAGCAGCTTGGTACCGGGACAGGGAAGCCTTAGTGGCTACACCTTC
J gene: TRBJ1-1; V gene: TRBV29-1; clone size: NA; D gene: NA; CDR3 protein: CSVGPGNMNTEAFF; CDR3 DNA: TGCAGCGTTGGTCCAGGGAATATGAACACTGAAGCTTTCTTT
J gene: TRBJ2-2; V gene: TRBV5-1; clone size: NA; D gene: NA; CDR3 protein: CASSLWESGQPPFANTGELFF; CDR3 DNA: TGCGCCAGCAGCTTGTGGGAGTCAGGCCAGCCCCCATTCGCGAACACCGGGGAGCTGTTTTTT
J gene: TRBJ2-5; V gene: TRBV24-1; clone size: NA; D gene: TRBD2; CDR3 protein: CATSDSGSETQYF; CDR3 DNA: TGTGCCACCAGTGACAGCGGGAGTGAGACCCAGTACTTC
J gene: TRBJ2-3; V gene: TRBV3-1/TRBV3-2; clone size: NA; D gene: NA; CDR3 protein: CASSQDSWVQRPLTDTQYF; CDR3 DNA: TGTGCCAGCAGCCAAGATAGTTGGGTTCAGCGGCCCCTCACAGATACGCAGTATTTT
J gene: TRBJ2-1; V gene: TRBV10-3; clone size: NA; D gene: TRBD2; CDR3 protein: CAISESGGSRDNEQFF; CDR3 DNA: TGTGCCATCAGTGAGTCGGGCGGGAGTAGGGACAATGAGCAGTTCTTC
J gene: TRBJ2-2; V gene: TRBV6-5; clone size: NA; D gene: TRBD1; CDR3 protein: CASSYWTGSTGELFF; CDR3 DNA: TGTGCCAGCAGTTACTGGACAGGGTCCACCGGGGAGCTGTTTTTT
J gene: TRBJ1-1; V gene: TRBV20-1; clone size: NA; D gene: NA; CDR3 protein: CSAAMNTEAFF; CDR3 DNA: TGCAGTGCTGCGATGAACACTGAAGCTTTCTTT
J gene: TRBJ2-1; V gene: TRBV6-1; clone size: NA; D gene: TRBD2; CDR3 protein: CASSEPGLAFREQFF; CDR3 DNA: TGTGCCAGCAGTGAACCGGGACTAGCGTTTCGTGAGCAGTTCTTC
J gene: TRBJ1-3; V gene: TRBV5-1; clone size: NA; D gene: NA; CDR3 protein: CASSAAGVHSGNTIYF; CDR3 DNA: TGCGCCAGCAGCGCCGCGGGGGTGCACTCTGGAAACACCATATATTTT
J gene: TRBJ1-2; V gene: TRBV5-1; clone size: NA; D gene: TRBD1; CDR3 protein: CASSLTAPQGASYGYTF; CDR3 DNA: TGCGCCAGCAGTTTAACCGCACCTCAGGGGGCAAGCTATGGCTACACCTTC
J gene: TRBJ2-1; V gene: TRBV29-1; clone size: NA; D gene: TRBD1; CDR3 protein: CSVVTGGLNEQFF; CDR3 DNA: TGCAGCGTCGTGACAGGGGGCCTCAATGAGCAGTTCTTC
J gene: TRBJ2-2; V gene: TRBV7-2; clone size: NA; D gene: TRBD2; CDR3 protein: CASSLVAGGPGELFF; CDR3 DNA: TGTGCCAGCAGCTTAGTAGCGGGAGGGCCCGGGGAGCTGTTTTTT
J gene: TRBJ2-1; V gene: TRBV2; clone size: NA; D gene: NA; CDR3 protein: CASRLARGNEQFF; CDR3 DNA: TGTGCCAGCCGCCTAGCGCGAGGAAATGAGCAGTTCTTC
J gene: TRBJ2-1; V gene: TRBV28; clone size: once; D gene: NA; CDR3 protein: CASNSGGSGDNEQFF; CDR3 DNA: TGTGCCAGCAACTCGGGCGGTAGCGGTGACAATGAGCAGTTCTTC
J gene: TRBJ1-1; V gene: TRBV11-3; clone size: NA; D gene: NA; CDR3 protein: CASSSRRGNTEAFF; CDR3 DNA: TGTGCCAGCAGCTCCCGCAGGGGGAACACTGAAGCTTTCTTT
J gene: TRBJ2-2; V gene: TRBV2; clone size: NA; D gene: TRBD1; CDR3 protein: CASSTPRDRTGNTGELFF; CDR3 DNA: TGTGCCAGCAGTACCCCTCGCGACCGGACAGGGAACACCGGGGAGCTGTTTTTT
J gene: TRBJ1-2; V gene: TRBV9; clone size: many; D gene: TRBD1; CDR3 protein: CASSVGSGQGYGYTF; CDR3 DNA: TGTGCCAGCAGCGTAGGGAGCGGACAGGGCTATGGCTACACCTTC
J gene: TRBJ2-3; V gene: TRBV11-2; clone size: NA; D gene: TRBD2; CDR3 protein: CASSKRGLSTDTQYF; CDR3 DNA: TGTGCCAGCAGCAAGCGGGGACTGAGCACAGATACGCAGTATTTT
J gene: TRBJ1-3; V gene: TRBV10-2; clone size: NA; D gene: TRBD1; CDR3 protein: CASRGTDGNTIYF; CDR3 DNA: TGCGCCAGCAGGGGGACAGACGGAAACACCATATATTTT
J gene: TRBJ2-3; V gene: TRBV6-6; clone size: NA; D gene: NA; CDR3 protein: CASRVDKHTQYF; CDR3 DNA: TGTGCCAGCAGGGTAGACAAACATACGCAGTATTTT
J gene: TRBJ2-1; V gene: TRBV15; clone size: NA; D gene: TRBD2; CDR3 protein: CATSLASGSHNEQFF; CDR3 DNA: TGTGCCACCAGCTTAGCTAGCGGGAGCCACAATGAGCAGTTCTTC
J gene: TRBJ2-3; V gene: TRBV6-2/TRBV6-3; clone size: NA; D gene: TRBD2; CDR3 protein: CASSGKRGTSTDTQYF; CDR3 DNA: TGTGCCAGCAGTGGGAAGCGGGGGACTAGCACAGATACGCAGTATTTT
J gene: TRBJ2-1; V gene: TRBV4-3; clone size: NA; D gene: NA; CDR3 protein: CASSQDRFSAEVGFF; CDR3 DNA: TGCGCCAGCAGCCAAGATCGTTTCAGCGCAGAGGTTGGGTTCTTC
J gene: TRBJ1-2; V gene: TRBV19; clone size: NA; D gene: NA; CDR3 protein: CASVRRRGDYGYTF; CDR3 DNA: TGTGCCAGTGTCCGACGGAGGGGTGACTATGGCTACACCTTC
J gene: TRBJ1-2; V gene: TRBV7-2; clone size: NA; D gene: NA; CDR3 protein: CASSWTEDYGYTF; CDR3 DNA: TGTGCCAGCAGCTGGACAGAGGACTATGGCTACACCTTC
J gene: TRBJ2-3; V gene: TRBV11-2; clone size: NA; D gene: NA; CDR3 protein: CASSSTLASAVVDTQYF; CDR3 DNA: TGTGCCAGCAGCTCTACGTTAGCTAGCGCGGTGGTAGATACGCAGTATTTT
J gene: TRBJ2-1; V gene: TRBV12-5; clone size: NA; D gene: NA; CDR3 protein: CASGLVSLSSYNEQFF; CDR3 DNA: TGTGCTAGTGGTTTGGTAAGCTTGAGCTCCTACAATGAGCAGTTCTTC
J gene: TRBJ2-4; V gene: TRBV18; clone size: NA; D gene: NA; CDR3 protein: CASSPPVYQGPNIQYF; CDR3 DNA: TGTGCCAGCTCACCACCGGTTTATCAGGGTCCAAACATTCAGTACTTC
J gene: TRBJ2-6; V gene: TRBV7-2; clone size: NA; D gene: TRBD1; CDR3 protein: CASSAGTGYSGANVLTF; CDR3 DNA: TGTGCCAGCAGCGCCGGGACAGGATACTCTGGGGCCAACGTCCTGACTTTC
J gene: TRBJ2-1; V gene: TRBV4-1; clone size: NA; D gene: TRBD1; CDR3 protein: CASSQQGAYNEQFF; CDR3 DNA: TGCGCCAGCAGCCAACAGGGGGCCTACAATGAGCAGTTCTTC
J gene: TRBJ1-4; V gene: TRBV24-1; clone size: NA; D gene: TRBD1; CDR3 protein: CATSDPTGSGEKLFF; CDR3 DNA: TGTGCCACCAGTGATCCGACAGGGAGTGGCGAAAAACTGTTTTTT
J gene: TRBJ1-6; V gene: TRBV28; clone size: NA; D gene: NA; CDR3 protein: CASSLGPPNSPLHF; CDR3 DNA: TGTGCCAGCAGTTTAGGGCCCCCTAATTCACCCCTCCACTTT
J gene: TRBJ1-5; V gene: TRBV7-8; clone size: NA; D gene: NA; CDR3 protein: CASSPGTTRGNQPQHF; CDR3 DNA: TGTGCCAGCAGCCCGGGGACAACGAGGGGCAATCAGCCCCAGCATTTT
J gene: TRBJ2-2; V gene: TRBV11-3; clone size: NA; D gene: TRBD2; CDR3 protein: CASGASGTGELFF; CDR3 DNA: TGTGCCAGCGGGGCTAGCGGCACCGGGGAGCTGTTTTTT
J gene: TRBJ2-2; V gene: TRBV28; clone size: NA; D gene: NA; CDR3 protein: CASLPGHLNTGELFF; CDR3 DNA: TGTGCCAGCCTGCCGGGACATTTGAACACCGGGGAGCTGTTTTTT
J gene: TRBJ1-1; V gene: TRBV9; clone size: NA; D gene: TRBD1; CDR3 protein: CASSVEGAGNTEAFF; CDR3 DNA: TGTGCCAGCAGCGTAGAGGGGGCGGGGAACACTGAAGCTTTCTTT
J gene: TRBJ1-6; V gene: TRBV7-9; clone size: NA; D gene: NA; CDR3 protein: CASSSQSGGVPNSPLHF; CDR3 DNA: TGTGCCAGCAGCTCACAGTCGGGGGGGGTCCCCAATTCACCCCTCCACTTT
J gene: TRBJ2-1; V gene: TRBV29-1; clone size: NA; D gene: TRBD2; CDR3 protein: CSVRLAGVLNEQFF; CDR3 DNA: TGCAGCGTACGCCTAGCGGGAGTCTTGAATGAGCAGTTCTTC
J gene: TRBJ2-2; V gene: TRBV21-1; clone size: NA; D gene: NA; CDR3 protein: CASTKGAGGDTGELFF; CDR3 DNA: TGTGCCAGTACGAAGGGGGCGGGAGGGGACACCGGGGAGCTGTTTTTT
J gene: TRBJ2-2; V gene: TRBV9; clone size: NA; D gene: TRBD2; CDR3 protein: CASSVAAGVTGELFF; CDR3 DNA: TGTGCCAGCAGCGTAGCAGCGGGAGTTACCGGGGAGCTGTTTTTT
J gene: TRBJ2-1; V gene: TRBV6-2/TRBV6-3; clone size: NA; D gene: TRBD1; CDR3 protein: CASSSQLGQTVHNEQFF; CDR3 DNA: TGTGCCAGCAGTAGCCAACTGGGACAGACTGTCCACAATGAGCAGTTCTTC
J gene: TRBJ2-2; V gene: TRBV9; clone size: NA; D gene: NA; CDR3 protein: CASSPTIANTGELFF; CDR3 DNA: TGTGCCAGCAGCCCGACTATTGCGAACACCGGGGAGCTGTTTTTT
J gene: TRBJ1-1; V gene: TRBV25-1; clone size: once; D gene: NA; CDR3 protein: CASSLQAHTEAFF; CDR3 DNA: TGTGCCAGCAGTCTGCAGGCACACACTGAAGCTTTCTTT
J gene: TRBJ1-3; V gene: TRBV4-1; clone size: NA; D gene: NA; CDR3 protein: CASSPRLGFSGNTIYF; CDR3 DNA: TGCGCCAGCAGCCCCCGACTGGGTTTCTCTGGAAACACCATATATTTT
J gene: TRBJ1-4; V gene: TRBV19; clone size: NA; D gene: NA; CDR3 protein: CASSPVPGTGGEKLFF; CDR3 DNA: TGTGCCAGTAGCCCGGTACCCGGGACGGGGGGCGAAAAACTGTTTTTT
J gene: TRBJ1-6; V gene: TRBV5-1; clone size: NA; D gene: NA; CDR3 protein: CASSLLWTDNSPLHF; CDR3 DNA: TGCGCCAGCAGCTTGTTGTGGACAGATAATTCACCCCTCCACTTT